This T cell receptor beta chain derives from a study of blood T cells in healthy people across ages. In the study overall: The capture of about one barcoded beta molecule per two T cells was achieved by template switching.

Through a sample-barcoded 5' primer and a J-beta primer mix, a second PCR was run for about 6 to 11 cycles. A template-switch adaptor containing 12 random nucleotides labeled each cDNA molecule. In TCRdb, the 5' RACE reads were re-called with MiXCR into one record per CDR3 protein. The sample includes 1.5 million to 2 million distinct CDR3 sequences, roughly 50% seen only once; the top ten take 2.1%. This CDR3 has 19 residues. Germline assignment: CDR1 DFQATT and CDR2 SNEGSKA (reference sequence). Trimming cost V 2 bases and J 0 bases; bases outside gene matches: 13. Per sample, a minimum of 6 million PBMCs were isolated.

This sequence was found in a woman between 35 and 50 years old in good health. The rearrangement uses TRBV20-1 and TRBJ2-3; 11 bases are shared with TRBD1. The specimen sequenced was blood. DNA of the CDR3: TGCAGTGCTAGAAAGGGACAGGGGGATTTCTATTCTAGCACAGATACGCAGTATTTT. Its protein is CSARKGQGDFYSSTDTQYF.